This is a list of T cell receptor beta chains from one sample in a study of CD8 T cells in ankylosing spondylitis. MiXCR, run by TCRdb on the 5' RACE reads, gives a single entry per CDR3 protein. Here the sample spans 250,000 to 300,000 distinct CDR3 sequences, about 20% being singletons. Sequencing was carried out using blood, either unsorted or a sorted T cell fraction (not recorded which). All receptors come from a male donor with ankylosing spondylitis or in good health (not recorded which). CDR3s include the opening cysteine and the closing phenylalanine or tryptophan. D genes are given only for firm matches. Expanded clones are given a class, and other clones once, few, many or no size at all.

TRBV20-1	NA	NA	TRBJ1-3	CSARRVSVGPRAHTIYF	TGCAGTGCTAGGAGGGTCAGCGTCGGGCCGCGTGCGCACACCATATATTTT
TRBV29-1	TRBD2	NA	TRBJ2-5	CSVGGGSGTETQYF	TGCAGCGTGGGGGGAGGTAGCGGGACAGAGACCCAGTACTTC
TRBV6-1	NA	NA	TRBJ2-1	CASSEGFSGEQFF	TGTGCCAGCAGTGAAGGGTTTTCGGGTGAGCAGTTCTTC
TRBV10-3	NA	few	TRBJ2-1	CATEGARYNEQFF	TGTGCCACTGAAGGGGCCCGTTACAATGAGCAGTTCTTC
TRBV5-1	NA	few	TRBJ1-1	CASSLTVDTEAFF	TGCGCCAGCAGCTTAACGGTAGACACTGAAGCTTTCTTT
TRBV5-8	TRBD2	NA	TRBJ2-1	CASQKGTSGYNEQFF	TGTGCCAGCCAAAAAGGGACTAGCGGATACAATGAGCAGTTCTTC
TRBV12-3/TRBV12-4	NA	NA	TRBJ2-1	CASRGGQMSSYNEQFF	TGTGCCAGCAGGGGGGGACAAATGAGCTCCTACAATGAGCAGTTCTTC
TRBV3-1	TRBD1	few	TRBJ2-1	CASSPGQVPSYNEQFF	TGTGCCAGCAGCCCTGGACAGGTTCCTTCCTACAATGAGCAGTTCTTC
TRBV18	NA	NA	TRBJ1-5	CASSPGAGRGYQPQHF	TGTGCCAGCTCACCGGGGGCAGGCAGGGGATATCAGCCCCAGCATTTT
TRBV3-1	NA	few	TRBJ1-4	CASSQAIPTGKLFF	TGTGCCAGCAGCCAAGCTATCCCTACGGGAAAACTGTTTTTT
TRBV29-1	NA	many	TRBJ2-5	CSVVGPTGLQETQYF	TGCAGCGTTGTGGGACCGACAGGCCTCCAAGAGACCCAGTACTTC